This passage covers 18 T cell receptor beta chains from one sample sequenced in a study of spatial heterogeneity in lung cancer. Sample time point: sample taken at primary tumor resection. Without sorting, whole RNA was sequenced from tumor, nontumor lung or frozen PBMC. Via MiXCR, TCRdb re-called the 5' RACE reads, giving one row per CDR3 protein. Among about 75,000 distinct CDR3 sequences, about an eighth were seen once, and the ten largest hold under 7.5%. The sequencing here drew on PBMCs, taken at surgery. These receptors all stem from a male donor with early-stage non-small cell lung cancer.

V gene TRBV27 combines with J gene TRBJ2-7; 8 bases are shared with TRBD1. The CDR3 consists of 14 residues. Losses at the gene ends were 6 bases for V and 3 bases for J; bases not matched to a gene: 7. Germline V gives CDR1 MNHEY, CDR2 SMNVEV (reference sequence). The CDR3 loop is CASSLTGAFYEQYF. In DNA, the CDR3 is TGTGCCAGCAGCCTGACAGGGGCTTTCTACGAGCAGTACTTC.

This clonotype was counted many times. CDR3 coding DNA: TGCAGTGCTAGCATCCTAGCGAGCAACACAGATACGCAGTATTTT. Protein sequence: CSASILASNTDTQYF. The chain joins TRBV20-1 to TRBJ2-3; D possibly corresponds to TRBD2 (6 bases). V was cut by 3 bases and J by 2 bases, with 15 bases left in between. The length of the CDR3 is 15 residues. CDR1 is DFQATT and CDR2 is SNEGSKA in the germline V gene (reference sequence).

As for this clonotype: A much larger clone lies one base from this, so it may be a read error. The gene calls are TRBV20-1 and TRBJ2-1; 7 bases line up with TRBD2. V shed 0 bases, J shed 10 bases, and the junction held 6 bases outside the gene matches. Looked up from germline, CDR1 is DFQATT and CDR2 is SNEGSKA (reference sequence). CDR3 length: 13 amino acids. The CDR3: CSAREGSGTEQFF. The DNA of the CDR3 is TGCAGTGCTAGAGAGGGCAGCGGGACCGAGCAGTTCTTC.

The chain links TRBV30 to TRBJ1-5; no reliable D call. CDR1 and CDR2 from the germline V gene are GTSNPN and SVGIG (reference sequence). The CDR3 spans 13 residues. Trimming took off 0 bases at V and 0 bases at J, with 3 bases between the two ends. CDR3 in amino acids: CAWSVNSNQPQHF. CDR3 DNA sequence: TGTGCCTGGAGTGTCAATAGCAATCAGCCCCAGCATTTT.

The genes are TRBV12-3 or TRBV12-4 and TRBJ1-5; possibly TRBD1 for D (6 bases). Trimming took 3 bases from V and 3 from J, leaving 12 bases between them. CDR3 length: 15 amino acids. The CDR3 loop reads CASSFMGASNQPQHF. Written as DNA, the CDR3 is TGTGCCAGCAGTTTCATGGGGGCGTCCAATCAGCCCCAGCATTTT.

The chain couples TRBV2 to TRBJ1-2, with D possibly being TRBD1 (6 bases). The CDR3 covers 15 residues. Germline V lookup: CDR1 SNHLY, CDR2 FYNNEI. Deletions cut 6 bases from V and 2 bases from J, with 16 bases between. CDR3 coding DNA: TGTGCCAGCAGAGTTACAGGGTCCCGCAACTATGGCTACACCTTC. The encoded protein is CASRVTGSRNYGYTF.

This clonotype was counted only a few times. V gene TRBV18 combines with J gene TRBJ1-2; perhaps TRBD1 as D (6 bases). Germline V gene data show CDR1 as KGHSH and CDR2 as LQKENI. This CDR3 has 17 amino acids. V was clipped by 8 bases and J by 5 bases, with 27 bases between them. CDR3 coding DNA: TGTGCCAGCGGTACAGGGAGACAGCTAGCTAACGGTTATGGCTACACCTTC. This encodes CASGTGRQLANGYGYTF.

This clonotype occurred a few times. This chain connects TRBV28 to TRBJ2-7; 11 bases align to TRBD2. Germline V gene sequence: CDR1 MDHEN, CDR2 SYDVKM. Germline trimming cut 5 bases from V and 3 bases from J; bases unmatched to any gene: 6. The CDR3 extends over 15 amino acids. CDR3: CASSLLGTSGYEQYF. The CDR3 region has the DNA TGTGCCAGCAGTCTCTTAGGGACTAGCGGCTACGAGCAGTACTTC.

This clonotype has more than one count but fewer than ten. The CDR3: CASSGQSSYNEQFF. DNA of the CDR3: TGTGCCAGCAGCGGGCAGAGCTCCTACAATGAGCAGTTCTTC. The chain has TRBV6-8 and TRBJ2-1; D uncertain. Germline values: CDR1 MNHGY, CDR2 SAAAGT. The CDR3 covers 14 residues. V was trimmed by 6 bases and J by 0 bases, leaving 9 bases between them.

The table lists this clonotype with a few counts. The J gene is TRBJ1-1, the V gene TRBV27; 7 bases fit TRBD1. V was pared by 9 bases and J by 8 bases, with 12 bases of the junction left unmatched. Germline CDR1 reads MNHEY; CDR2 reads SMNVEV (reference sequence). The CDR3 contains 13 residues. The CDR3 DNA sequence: TGTGCCAGTCGCCTGTGGGGACAGCAAGAAGCTTTCTTT. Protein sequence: CASRLWGQQEAFF.

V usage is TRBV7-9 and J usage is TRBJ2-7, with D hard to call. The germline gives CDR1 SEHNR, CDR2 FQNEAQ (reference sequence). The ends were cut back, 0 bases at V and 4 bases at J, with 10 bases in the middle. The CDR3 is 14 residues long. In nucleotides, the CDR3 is TGTGCCAGCAGCTTAGCGGACGCGCTTTACGAGCAGTACTTC. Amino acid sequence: CASSLADALYEQYF. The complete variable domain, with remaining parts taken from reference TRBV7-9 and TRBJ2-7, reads DTGVSQNPRHKITKRGQNVTFRCDPISEHNRLYWYRQTLGQGPEFLTYFQNEAQLEKSRLLSDRFSAERPKGSFSTLEIQRTEQGDSAMYLCASSLADALYEQYFGPGTRLTVT.

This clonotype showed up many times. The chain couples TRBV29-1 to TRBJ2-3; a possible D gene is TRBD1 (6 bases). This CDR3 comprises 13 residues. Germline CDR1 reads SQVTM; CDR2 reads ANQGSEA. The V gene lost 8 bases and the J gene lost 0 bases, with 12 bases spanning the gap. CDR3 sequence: CSIRGPSTDTQYF. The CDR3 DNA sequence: TGCAGCATCAGGGGTCCTAGCACAGATACGCAGTATTTT.

This CDR3 is CASSPPSGRARYNEQFF. CDR3 nucleotides: TGTGCCAGCTCACCACCTAGCGGGAGGGCGCGGTACAATGAGCAGTTCTTC. V is TRBV18 and J is TRBJ2-1; 11 bases are shared with TRBD2. V was pared by 0 bases and J by 4 bases, with 5 bases of the junction left unmatched. The CDR3 is 17 amino acids. The germline V gene encodes CDR1 KGHSH and CDR2 LQKENI.

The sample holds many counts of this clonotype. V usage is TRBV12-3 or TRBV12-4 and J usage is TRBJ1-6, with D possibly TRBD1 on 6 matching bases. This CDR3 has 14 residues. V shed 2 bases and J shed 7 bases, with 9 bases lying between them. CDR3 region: CASSLLQGNSPLHF. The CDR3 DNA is TGTGCCAGCAGTTTACTTCAGGGGAATTCACCCCTCCACTTT.

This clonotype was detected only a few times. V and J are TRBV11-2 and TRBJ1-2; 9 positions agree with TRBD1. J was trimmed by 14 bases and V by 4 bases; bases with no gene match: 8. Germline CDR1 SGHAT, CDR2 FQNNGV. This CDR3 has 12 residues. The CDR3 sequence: CASSSVLDRGTF. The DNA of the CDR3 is TGTGCCAGCAGCTCTGTTTTGGACAGGGGAACCTTC.

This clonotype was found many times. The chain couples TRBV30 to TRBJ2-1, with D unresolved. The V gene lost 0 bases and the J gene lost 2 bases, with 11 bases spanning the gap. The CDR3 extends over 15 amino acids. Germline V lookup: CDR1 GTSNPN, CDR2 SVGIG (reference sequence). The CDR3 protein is CAWSVLGEPYNEQFF. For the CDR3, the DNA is TGTGCCTGGAGTGTACTCGGAGAACCCTACAATGAGCAGTTCTTC. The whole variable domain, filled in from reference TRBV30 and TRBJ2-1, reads SQTIHQWPATLVQPVGSPLSLECTVEGTSNPNLYWYRQAAGRGLQLLFYSVGIGQISSEVPQNLSASRPQDRQFILSSKKLLLSDSGFYLCAWSVLGEPYNEQFFGPGTRLTVL.

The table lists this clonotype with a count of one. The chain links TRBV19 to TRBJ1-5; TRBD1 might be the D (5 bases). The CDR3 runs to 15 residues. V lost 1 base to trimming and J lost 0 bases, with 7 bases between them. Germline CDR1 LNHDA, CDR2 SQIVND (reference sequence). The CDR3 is CASSIVDISNQPQHF. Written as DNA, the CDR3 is TGTGCCAGTAGTATAGTGGACATTAGCAATCAGCCCCAGCATTTT.

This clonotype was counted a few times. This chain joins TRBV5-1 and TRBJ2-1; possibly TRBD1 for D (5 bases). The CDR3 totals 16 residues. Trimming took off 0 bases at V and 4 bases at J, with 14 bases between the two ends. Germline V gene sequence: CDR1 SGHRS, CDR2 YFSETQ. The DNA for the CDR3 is TGCGCCAGCAGCTTGGTCAGGGCCTCACTTTACAATGAGCAGTTCTTC. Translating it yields CASSLVRASLYNEQFF.